This T cell receptor (beta chain) was captured by sequencing in a study of response to subunit inactivated influenza vaccine. Findings and caveats of the study: Each seasonal influenza vaccination recruits few new T cells, the authors suggested.

TCRdb reanalysed the RT-PCR reads using MiXCR and keeps one entry per CDR3 protein. The sample records more than 600,000 distinct CDR3 sequences, 18% being singletons. This clonotype has just a few counts. Its specificity is not known. The CDR3 sequence is 14 residues long. V lost 6 bases and J lost 3, with 15 bases in between. Germline CDR1 reads DFQATT; CDR2 reads SNEGSKA (reference sequence). The clonotype comes from a man in his forties or fifties who received an inactivated influenza vaccine. Material: PBMCs from blood, obtained roughly 5 days after vaccination. The chain employs TRBV20-1 and TRBJ2-1; D is possibly TRBD2 (6 bases). This CDR3 is CSASDYQFYNEQFF. The CDR3 nucleotides are TGCAGTGCCTCGGACTACCAATTCTACAATGAGCAGTTCTTC.